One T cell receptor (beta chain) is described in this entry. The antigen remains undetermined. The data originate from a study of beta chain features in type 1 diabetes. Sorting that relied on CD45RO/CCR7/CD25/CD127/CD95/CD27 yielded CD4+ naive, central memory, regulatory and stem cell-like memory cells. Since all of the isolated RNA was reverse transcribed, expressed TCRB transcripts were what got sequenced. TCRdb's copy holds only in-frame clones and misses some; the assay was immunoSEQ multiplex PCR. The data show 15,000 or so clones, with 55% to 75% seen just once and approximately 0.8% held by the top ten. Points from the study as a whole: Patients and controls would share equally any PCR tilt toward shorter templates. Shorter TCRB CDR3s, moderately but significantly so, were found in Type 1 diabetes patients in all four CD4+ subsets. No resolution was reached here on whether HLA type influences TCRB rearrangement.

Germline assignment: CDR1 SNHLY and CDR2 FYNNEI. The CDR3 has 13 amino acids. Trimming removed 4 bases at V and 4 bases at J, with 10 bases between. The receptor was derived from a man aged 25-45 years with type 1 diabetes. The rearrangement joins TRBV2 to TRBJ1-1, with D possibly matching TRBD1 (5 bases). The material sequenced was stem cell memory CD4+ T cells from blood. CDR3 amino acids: CASSVGGITEAFF. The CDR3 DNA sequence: TGTGCCAGCAGTGTTGGGGGGATCACTGAAGCTTTCTTT.